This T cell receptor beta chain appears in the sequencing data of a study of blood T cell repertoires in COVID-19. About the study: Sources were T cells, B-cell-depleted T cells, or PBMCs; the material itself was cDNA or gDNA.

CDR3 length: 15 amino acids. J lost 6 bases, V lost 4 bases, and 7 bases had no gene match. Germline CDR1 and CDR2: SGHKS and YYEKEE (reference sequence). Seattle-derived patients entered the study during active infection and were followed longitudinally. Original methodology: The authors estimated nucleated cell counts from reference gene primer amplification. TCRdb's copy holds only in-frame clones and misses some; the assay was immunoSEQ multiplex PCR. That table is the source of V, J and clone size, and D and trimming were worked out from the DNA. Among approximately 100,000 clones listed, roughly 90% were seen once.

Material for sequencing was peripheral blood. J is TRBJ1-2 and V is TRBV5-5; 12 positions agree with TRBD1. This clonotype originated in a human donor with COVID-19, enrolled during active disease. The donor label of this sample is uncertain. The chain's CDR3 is CASSTWGQGADGYTF. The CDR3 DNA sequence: TGTGCCAGCAGCACCTGGGGACAGGGGGCTGATGGCTACACCTTC.